A single sample is the source of the 27 T cell receptor beta chains below, sequenced in a study of blood T cell repertoires in COVID-19. Sequencing was performed with immunoSEQ multiplex PCR; in TCRdb, only in-frame clones are kept and a portion is missing. The sample records 130,000 or so clones, around 81% being singletons. The sample was peripheral blood. Receptor source: a woman aged 55 to 70 with active or convalescent COVID-19.

This chain uses TRBV30 with TRBJ1-5, with 9 bases that match TRBD1. The V gene's germline CDR1 is GTSNPN and CDR2 SVGIG (reference sequence). Trimming took 1 base from V and 4 from J; bases not matched to a gene: 2. This CDR3 comprises 14 residues. As DNA, the CDR3 is TGTGCCTGGAGTGCGGGACAGGGAAATCAGCCCCAGCATTTT. It encodes CAWSAGQGNQPQHF. Full variable domain (remainder filled in from reference TRBV30 and TRBJ1-5): SQTIHQWPATLVQPVGSPLSLECTVEGTSNPNLYWYRQAAGRGLQLLFYSVGIGQISSEVPQNLSASRPQDRQFILSSKKLLLSDSGFYLCAWSAGQGNQPQHFGDGTRLSIL.

The chain employs TRBV19 and TRBJ1-1; TRBD1 might be the D (5 bases). In germline, CDR1 is LNHDA, CDR2 SQIVND (reference sequence). Trimming pared 8 bases from V and 1 base from J, leaving 8 bases between. The CDR3 length is 12 residues. The CDR3 nucleotides read TGTGCCAGTTATGACAGGAACACTGAAGCTTTCTTT. Translating gives CASYDRNTEAFF.

The chain links TRBV28 to TRBJ2-7; weak D call: TRBD1 (6 bases). Trimming shortened V by 8 bases and J by 6 bases, and 20 bases separated the two germline ends. Germline CDR1 and CDR2: MDHEN and SYDVKM. CDR3 size: 14 residues. CDR3: CASLTRTTGTEQYF. The CDR3 DNA follows: TGTGCCAGCCTCACACGCACGACAGGCACCGAGCAGTACTTC.

This chain connects TRBV10-3 to TRBJ2-5; 7 bases are a match to TRBD1. The CDR3 runs to 13 residues. Germline V gene sequence: CDR1 ENHRY, CDR2 SYGVKD. The V and J ends lost 6 bases and 5 bases, in that order; junction bases with no gene match: 6. The CDR3 DNA follows: TGTGCCATCAGGGCCACAGGGGATGAGACCCAGTACTTC. Protein: CAIRATGDETQYF.

The genes are TRBV14 and TRBJ1-2, with a weak D call TRBD1 (5 bases). Germline loops: CDR1 SGHDN, CDR2 FVKESK. The V end was cut by 1 base, the J end by 2 bases, with 8 bases between. This CDR3 spans 14 amino acids. CDR3 nucleotides: TGTGCCAGCAGCCAAGGCCCAGGGAACTATGGCTACACCTTC. Residues: CASSQGPGNYGYTF.

This chain uses TRBV5-6 with TRBJ2-1; no clear D. CDR1 is SGHDT, CDR2 YYEEEE, per germline. The CDR3 covers 16 residues. Trimming left V 0 bases short and J 5 bases short, with 15 bases between. In nucleotides, the CDR3 is TGTGCCAGCAGCTTGGCCGGGTATCGCGAAAACAATGAGCAGTTCTTC. This sequence encodes CASSLAGYRENNEQFF.

J is TRBJ2-1 and V is TRBV6-2 or TRBV6-3; D might be TRBD1 (6 bases). CDR1 is MNHEY, CDR2 SVGEGT, per germline. V shed 5 bases and J shed 9 bases, with 23 bases lying between them. The CDR3 is made up of 16 amino acids. For the CDR3, the DNA is TGTGCCAGCAGTAGGCCACCAGGGGCTAGCTTGGGTGAGCAGTTCTTC. Protein sequence: CASSRPPGASLGEQFF.

This chain connects TRBV24-1 to TRBJ1-1; 7 positions match TRBD1. The CDR3 extends over 13 amino acids. J lost 0 bases, V lost 9 bases, and 3 bases had no gene match. The germline gives CDR1 KGHDR, CDR2 SFDVKD. The CDR3 sequence is CATGDSMNTEAFF. The CDR3 coding sequence is TGTGCCACCGGGGACAGCATGAACACTGAAGCTTTCTTT.

The chain uses TRBV2 and TRBJ2-1; a weak D match, TRBD1 (6 bases). From germline, CDR1 is SNHLY and CDR2 FYNNEI. This CDR3 region has 13 residues. V was pared by 3 bases and J by 15 bases, with 18 bases between. The CDR3 bases are TGTGCCAGCAGTGACCAGGGGCAACGCCCCATGTTCTTC. Amino acid sequence: CASSDQGQRPMFF.

V usage is TRBV4-1 and J usage is TRBJ1-5, with D possibly TRBD1 on 6 matching bases. Germline V CDR1 and CDR2: MGHRA, YSYEKL. The CDR3 is 16 amino acids. Trimming left V 0 bases short and J 1 base short, with 10 bases between. The CDR3 DNA is TGCGCCAGCAGCCAAGATACTGGACAGAGCAATCAGCCCCAGCATTTT. Translating gives CASSQDTGQSNQPQHF.

The chain carries TRBV5-5 and TRBJ1-2, with 8 bases that match TRBD1. Germline V gene data show CDR1 as SGHKS and CDR2 as YYEKEE (reference sequence). Unmatched junction bases numbered 6, after V lost 0 bases and J lost 2 bases. There are 16 residues in the CDR3. The CDR3: CASSLGTGWGNYGYTF. The CDR3 nucleotides are TGTGCCAGCAGCTTGGGGACAGGGTGGGGAAACTATGGCTACACCTTC.

The chain carries TRBV6-5 and TRBJ1-4, with 7 bases that match TRBD1. Trimming took 6 bases from V and 0 from J; bases not matched to a gene: 4. The germline V gene has CDR1 MNHEY and CDR2 SVGAGI. CDR3 size: 15 residues. The CDR3 coding sequence is TGTGCCAGCAGATACCAGGGGGCAACTAATGAAAAACTGTTTTTT. The encoded protein is CASRYQGATNEKLFF.

Details on this clone: It is unclear where the CDR3 begins or ends on the DNA, so no DNA is shown, and the CDR3 is as TCRdb lists it. This chain links TRBV21-1 with TRBJ2-3; the DNA was not used to check the table's D call, TRBD2. TRBV21-1 is tagged as a pseudogene. The CDR3 has 15 residues if both end residues are counted. The CDR3 sequence is CASSKVASGTDTQYF.

This chain uses TRBV5-1 with TRBJ1-2; TRBD1 matches 7 bases. This CDR3 comprises 16 residues. V shed 3 bases and J 7 bases; nucleotides not matched to a gene: 15. CDR1 SGHRS and CDR2 YFSETQ come from the germline V gene. DNA for the CDR3: TGCGCCAGCAGCTACGGCCGACAGGGTGGAGGGGGTGGCTACACCTTC. Protein: CASSYGRQGGGGGYTF.

This clone appeared a single time. This chain connects TRBV5-6 to TRBJ2-1; TRBD2 matches 8 bases. Germline trimming cut 0 bases from V and 10 bases from J; bases unmatched to any gene: 6. Germline V gives CDR1 SGHDT, CDR2 YYEEEE. This CDR3 has 14 amino acids. The CDR3 reads CASSLGGTSREQFF. CDR3 in DNA: TGTGCCAGCAGCTTGGGAGGGACTAGTCGGGAGCAGTTCTTC.

The V gene is TRBV7-9, the J gene TRBJ2-2; 7 nucleotides line up with TRBD1. Unmatched junction bases numbered 4, after V lost 2 bases and J lost 4 bases. This CDR3 region has 15 residues. Germline values: CDR1 SEHNR, CDR2 FQNEAQ (reference sequence). The CDR3 loop reads CASSLWTGFTGELFF. The CDR3 DNA reads TGTGCCAGCAGCTTATGGACAGGATTCACCGGGGAGCTGTTTTTT.

The genes are TRBV5-1 and TRBJ2-3; D possibly corresponds to TRBD1 (6 bases). The CDR3 consists of 15 residues. Germline assignment: CDR1 SGHRS and CDR2 YFSETQ. Trimming pared 4 bases from V and 2 bases from J, leaving 14 bases between. CDR3 region: CASSPPQGNTDTQYF. CDR3 nucleotides: TGCGCCAGCAGCCCGCCACAGGGAAACACAGATACGCAGTATTTT.

The chain carries TRBV7-2 and TRBJ1-2; D is unclear. In germline, CDR1 is SGHTA, CDR2 FQGNSA. V was pared by 0 bases and J by 1 base, with 6 bases between. The CDR3 is made up of 14 amino acids. DNA of the CDR3: TGTGCCAGCAGCTTAGCTAGCAATAACTATGGCTACACCTTC. This gives the protein CASSLASNNYGYTF.

The J gene is TRBJ2-7, the V gene TRBV6-5; D is ambiguous. CDR1 is MNHEY, CDR2 SVGAGI, per germline. This CDR3 region has 14 residues. Deletions cut 0 bases from V and 2 bases from J, with 8 bases between. The CDR3, as DNA: TGTGCCAGCAGTTACTCGCGGAATACCTACGAGCAGTACTTC. This gives the protein CASSYSRNTYEQYF.

The V call is TRBV5-6, the J call TRBJ2-3; 8 bases align to TRBD2. Looked up from germline, CDR1 is SGHDT and CDR2 is YYEEEE. V was pared by 2 bases and J by 2 bases, with 4 bases of the junction left unmatched. CDR3 size: 15 residues. CDR3 coding DNA: TGTGCCAGCAGCTTCCAGACTAGCGTCACAGATACGCAGTATTTT. It yields the protein CASSFQTSVTDTQYF.

A single count supports this clone. The rearrangement uses TRBV27 and TRBJ2-1; possible D gene TRBD1, 5 bases. The V end was cut by 5 bases, the J end by 0 bases, with 11 bases between. Germline assignment: CDR1 MNHEY and CDR2 SMNVEV (reference sequence). This CDR3 has 15 residues. The CDR3 loop reads CASSTGQFSYNEQFF. CDR3 in DNA: TGTGCCAGCAGTACCGGACAATTCTCCTACAATGAGCAGTTCTTC.

The V call is TRBV19, the J call TRBJ1-1; TRBD1 aligns across 7 bases. J lost 4 bases, V lost 2 bases, and 4 bases had no gene match. CDR1 and CDR2 from the germline V gene are LNHDA and SQIVND (reference sequence). The CDR3 is 14 amino acids. As DNA, the CDR3 is TGTGCCAGTAGTATACGGTCAGGGGGCACTGAAGCTTTCTTT. Amino acid sequence: CASSIRSGGTEAFF.

On this clone itself: One junction end disagrees with the germline gene, perhaps due to a read error. The gene calls are TRBV29-1 and TRBJ2-5; tentatively, D is TRBD1 (5 bases). The CDR3 consists of 12 residues. Germline CDR1 reads SQVTM; CDR2 reads ANQGSEA. CDR3 amino acids: CSVEAQGVPSNF. CDR3 in DNA: TGCAGCGTTGAGGCGCAAGGGGTCCCCTCGAACTTC.

V is TRBV10-3 and J is TRBJ2-1; D perhaps matches TRBD2 (6 bases). CDR3 length: 12 residues. Germline V CDR1 and CDR2: ENHRY, SYGVKD. V lost 3 bases and J 8 bases, leaving 8 bases between the germline ends. The CDR3 sequence: CAISESGDEQFF. In DNA, the CDR3 is TGTGCCATCAGTGAATCGGGGGATGAGCAGTTCTTC.

The V gene is TRBV10-3, the J gene TRBJ1-3; TRBD1 aligns across 7 bases. The ends lost 4 bases at V and 0 bases at J; junction bases unmatched: 6. Germline-derived CDR1 and CDR2 are ENHRY and SYGVKD. The CDR3 has 16 residues. The CDR3 DNA reads TGTGCCATCAGTGGGGACAGTCCGAACTCTGGAAACACCATATATTTT. This sequence encodes CAISGDSPNSGNTIYF.

This clone was picked up one time. The chain recombines TRBV30 with TRBJ2-7; D gene uncertain. The CDR3 is 10 residues long. The V gene's germline CDR1 is GTSNPN and CDR2 SVGIG (reference sequence). CDR3 DNA sequence: TGTGCCGTTCGGTCCTTCGAGCAGTACGTC. Translated: CAVRSFEQYV.

The table lists this clone with a few counts. The chain links TRBV9 to TRBJ2-7, with 13 nucleotides matching TRBD2. The trim removed 0 bases at V and 4 bases at J, leaving 7 bases unmatched. Germline CDR1 reads SGDLS; CDR2 reads YYNGEE. CDR3 length: 17 residues. Written as DNA, the CDR3 is TGTGCCAGCAGCGTAGGATTACGGGGACTAGCGGGATACGAGCAGTACTTC. Translated: CASSVGLRGLAGYEQYF.